Below, 27 T cell receptor beta chains from the same sample are listed, as sequenced in a study of blood T cell repertoires in COVID-19. Profiling relied on immunoSEQ multiplex PCR, and the TCRdb table lists in-frame clones only, not all of them. Altogether about 73,000 clones are present, 80% to 85% being singletons, with the ten largest covering around 28%. The sequenced material came from peripheral blood. These receptors all come from a human donor in a cohort sampled during active COVID-19.

J is TRBJ2-1 and V is TRBV29-1; possible D gene TRBD1, 8 bases. The CDR3 contains 14 residues. Trimming cost V 7 bases and J 7 bases, with 20 bases left between them. Germline CDR1 SQVTM, CDR2 ANQGSEA. This CDR3 reads CSAKPGQGGNEQFF. In nucleotides, the CDR3 is TGCAGCGCAAAGCCCGGACAGGGAGGGAATGAGCAGTTCTTC.

The J gene is TRBJ2-5, the V gene TRBV4-1; 13 positions agree with TRBD2. The CDR3 is 20 amino acids. Germline assignment: CDR1 MGHRA and CDR2 YSYEKL. The V and J ends lost 4 bases and 5 bases, in that order; junction bases with no gene match: 19. DNA for the CDR3: TGCGCCAGCAGCCTCGCAATAACTAGCGGGGGGGTCGAGTCTGGGGAGACCCAGTACTTC. Its translation is CASSLAITSGGVESGETQYF.

This clone appeared a single time. The CDR3 DNA reads as TGTGCCAGTAGTATTGACAGGGGTTCACGATCACCCCTCCACTTT. Its protein product is CASSIDRGSRSPLHF. The V and J genes are TRBV19 and TRBJ1-6; 8 bases are a match to TRBD1. V gave up 3 bases and J gave up 10 bases; unmatched junction bases: 8. The V gene's germline CDR1 is LNHDA and CDR2 SQIVND (reference sequence). The CDR3 contains 15 residues.

The V call is TRBV5-1, the J call TRBJ1-1, with D possibly being TRBD1 (6 bases). The CDR3 is made up of 13 amino acids. V was cut by 1 base and J by 6 bases, with 10 bases left in between. CDR1 is SGHRS, CDR2 YFSETQ, per germline. In DNA, the CDR3 is TGCGCCAGCAGCTTGCGGCAGGGGCCTGAAGCTTTCTTT. It encodes CASSLRQGPEAFF.

This clone was found once. V and J are TRBV7-6 and TRBJ2-7, with D unresolved. V was shortened by 4 bases and J by 5 bases, with 6 bases between the two germline ends. The CDR3 runs 11 residues. The germline CDR1 and CDR2 sequences are SGHVS and FNYEAQ. The CDR3 DNA is TGTGCCAGCAGCTCCGGAGACGAGCAGTACTTC. Its translation: CASSSGDEQYF.

The gene calls are TRBV19 and TRBJ1-1; D is possibly TRBD1 (5 bases). CDR3 size: 13 residues. Germline V gene sequence: CDR1 LNHDA, CDR2 SQIVND (reference sequence). Deletions cut 6 bases from V and 6 bases from J, with 14 bases between. Here the CDR3 reads CASSLQGFSEAFF. CDR3 bases: TGTGCCAGTAGCCTCCAGGGTTTCTCTGAAGCTTTCTTT.

The CDR3: CASSSASVQYF. CDR3 DNA: TGTGCCAGCAGCTCAGCTTCCGTGCAGTATTTT. V gene TRBV7-6 combines with J gene TRBJ2-3; D not certain. Trimming took 4 bases from V and 11 from J, leaving 10 bases between them. CDR1 SGHVS and CDR2 FNYEAQ come from the germline V gene. The CDR3 loop spans 11 amino acids.

The genes are TRBV7-2 and TRBJ2-2, with 11 bases fitting TRBD2. There are 16 residues in the CDR3. The V segment lost 6 bases and the J segment 2 bases; nucleotides outside the gene matches: 5. CDR1 SGHTA and CDR2 FQGNSA come from the germline V gene. CDR3 DNA sequence: TGTGCCAGCAGTTCACGACTAGCGGGAAACACCGGGGAGCTGTTTTTT. As protein: CASSSRLAGNTGELFF.

The chain is built from TRBV6-5 and TRBJ1-6, with 9 bases aligning to TRBD1. Trimming took 6 bases from V and 7 from J; bases not matched to a gene: 1. Germline V CDR1 and CDR2: MNHEY, SVGAGI. The length of the CDR3 is 13 residues. The CDR3 spells CASRTGGNSPLHF. The CDR3, as DNA: TGTGCCAGCAGGACAGGGGGGAATTCACCCCTCCACTTT.

The V call is TRBV9, the J call TRBJ2-5, with TRBD2 matching over 9 bases. The CDR3 totals 14 residues. CDR1 is SGDLS and CDR2 is YYNGEE in the germline V gene. V lost 4 bases to trimming and J lost 5 bases; unmatched junction nucleotides: 6. The CDR3, as DNA: TGTGCCAGCAGCCCCGCGGGGGGGCTGGAGACCCAGTACTTC. It is translated as CASSPAGGLETQYF.

V gene TRBV10-3 combines with J gene TRBJ1-5; TRBD1 aligns across 7 bases. The CDR3 runs 16 residues. Trimming took 0 bases from V and 5 from J; bases not matched to a gene: 7. Germline assignment: CDR1 ENHRY and CDR2 SYGVKD. The chain's CDR3 is CAISESPPGGHQPQHF. DNA of the CDR3: TGTGCCATCAGTGAGTCGCCCCCAGGGGGGCATCAGCCCCAGCATTTT.

The rearrangement uses TRBV4-1 and TRBJ2-5, with D possibly matching TRBD2 (6 bases). Deletions cut 2 bases from V and 0 bases from J, with 13 bases between. The CDR3 has 16 amino acids. Germline V gene sequence: CDR1 MGHRA, CDR2 YSYEKL. The CDR3 loop reads CASSQSSAGYQETQYF. The CDR3 region has the DNA TGCGCCAGCAGCCAATCTAGCGCCGGGTACCAAGAGACCCAGTACTTC.

This clone was observed a single time. V and J are TRBV27 and TRBJ2-7, with D uncertain. V lost 7 bases and J 6 bases, leaving 4 bases between the germline ends. The CDR3 is 9 amino acids. The germline V gene has CDR1 MNHEY and CDR2 SMNVEV (reference sequence). CDR3 sequence: CASTFEQYF. The CDR3, as DNA: TGTGCCAGCACGTTCGAGCAGTACTTC.

The chain couples TRBV5-4 to TRBJ2-1; 16 bases fit TRBD2. This CDR3 region has 17 residues. Germline V gene data show CDR1 as SGHNT and CDR2 as YYREEE (reference sequence). V dropped 3 bases and J dropped 7; count of bases not matched to a gene: 7. CDR3 DNA: TGTGCCAGCAGCTCGGGACTAGCGGGGGGGCCCTGGAATGAGCAGTTCTTC. As protein: CASSSGLAGGPWNEQFF.

The V and J genes are TRBV10-3 and TRBJ1-2; 10 nucleotides align to TRBD1. The junction had 8 bases not matched to a gene; V was cut back by 6 bases and J by 4 bases. Germline lookup yields CDR1 ENHRY and CDR2 SYGVKD. There are 15 residues in the CDR3. The CDR3 region has the DNA TGTGCCATCAGAGAGGGGACAGGGGAAAGCTATGGCTACACCTTC. Translated: CAIREGTGESYGYTF.

This clone has only one observation. This sequence joins TRBV27 and TRBJ2-7; 10 bases are shared with TRBD1. Looked up from germline, CDR1 is MNHEY and CDR2 is SMNVEV (reference sequence). The J segment lost 2 bases and the V segment lost 4 bases, leaving 8 bases of the junction unmatched. The CDR3 loop spans 16 amino acids. CDR3 sequence reads: CASSSAPGTGAYEQYF. In nucleotides, the CDR3 is TGTGCCAGCAGTTCCGCTCCCGGGACAGGGGCCTACGAGCAGTACTTC.

The rearrangement links TRBV6-5 to TRBJ2-1; tentatively, D is TRBD2 (6 bases). The CDR3 covers 13 residues. Germline lookup yields CDR1 MNHEY and CDR2 SVGAGI. The V end was cut by 2 bases, the J end by 9 bases, with 11 bases between. CDR3 DNA: TGTGCCAGCAGTTACGCGGGAAGCAGTGAGCAGTTCTTC. Its protein product is CASSYAGSSEQFF.

This chain joins TRBV10-3 and TRBJ1-5; TRBD1 might be the D (6 bases). Deletions cut 5 bases from V and 4 bases from J, with 9 bases between. CDR1 and CDR2 (germline): ENHRY, SYGVKD. The CDR3 loop spans 13 amino acids. The CDR3 DNA is TGTGCCATCAGTTTAACAGGGAATCAGCCCCAGCATTTT. Translated, it gives CAISLTGNQPQHF.

This chain connects TRBV19 to TRBJ1-5; 8 bases are a match to TRBD1. This CDR3 has 15 amino acids. V shed 3 bases, J shed 9 bases, and the junction held 10 bases outside the gene matches. Germline V CDR1 and CDR2: LNHDA, SQIVND (reference sequence). The CDR3, as DNA: TGTGCCAGTAGTATGGATGGGACAGGTTTCTGGCCCCAGCATTTT. This codes for CASSMDGTGFWPQHF. The entire variable domain, with the rest obtained from reference TRBV19 and TRBJ1-5, is as follows: DGGITQSPKYLFRKEGQNVTLSCEQNLNHDAMYWYRQDPGQGLRLIYYSQIVNDFQKGDIAEGYSVSREKKESFPLTVTSAQKNPTAFYLCASSMDGTGFWPQHFGDGTRLSIL.

CDR3 coding DNA: TGTGCCAGCAGCCAAGGTTGGGCGGGGGGGCCCGGTGATACGCAGTATTTT. Translated, it gives CASSQGWAGGPGDTQYF. The rearrangement uses TRBV3-1 (or the pseudogene TRBV3-2) and TRBJ2-3, with TRBD2 matching 9 bases. V trimming: 1 base; J trimming: 6 bases; junction bases outside the gene matches: 11. In germline, CDR1 is LGHDT, CDR2 YNNKEL (reference sequence). The CDR3 is 17 residues long.

The chain joins TRBV7-2 to TRBJ2-3; TRBD2 is a possible D gene (7 bases). The germline gives CDR1 SGHTA, CDR2 FQGNSA. The V and J ends lost 1 base and 5 bases respectively, with 13 bases between them. This CDR3 region has 15 residues. The DNA of the CDR3 is TGTGCCAGCAGCTTAGGAGGGGGGGTAGGAGATACGCAGTATTTT. It is translated as CASSLGGGVGDTQYF.

The chain carries TRBV10-3 and TRBJ1-5; 9 bases agree with TRBD1. Trimming took 4 bases from V and 4 from J; bases not matched to a gene: 2. There are 14 residues in the CDR3. Germline V gives CDR1 ENHRY, CDR2 SYGVKD. This chain's CDR3 is CAISAGTGNQPQHF. The CDR3 DNA is TGTGCCATCAGTGCCGGGACAGGGAATCAGCCCCAGCATTTT.

This clone has a count of ten or more. This chain links TRBV5-1 with TRBJ2-7; 8 bases agree with TRBD1. Germline CDR1 SGHRS, CDR2 YFSETQ. Trimming took 1 base from V and 5 from J; bases not matched to a gene: 5. The CDR3 runs 14 residues. DNA for the CDR3: TGCGCCAGCAGCTTGACCGGGACAGGCCACGAGCAGTACTTC. Protein sequence: CASSLTGTGHEQYF.

J is TRBJ2-2 and V is TRBV6-5; TRBD2 is a possible D gene (5 bases). The CDR3 sequence is 13 residues long. Germline values: CDR1 MNHEY, CDR2 SVGAGI. Trimming took 5 bases from V and 3 from J, leaving 7 bases between them. The CDR3 DNA reads as TGTGCCAGCAGTAGAGGGTACACCGGGGAGCTGTTTTTT. This translates into CASSRGYTGELFF.

Many counts were recorded for this clone. The same CDR3 is also encoded by other DNA sequences in this sample. The chain is built from TRBV9 and TRBJ2-5; 7 positions match TRBD1. Germline loops: CDR1 SGDLS, CDR2 YYNGEE. The ends lost 0 bases at V and 5 bases at J; junction bases unmatched: 7. The CDR3 is 15 residues long. The CDR3 protein is CASSVDSGRGETQYF. The CDR3 DNA sequence: TGTGCCAGCAGCGTAGACTCAGGCAGGGGGGAGACCCAGTACTTC. Drawing the rest from reference TRBV9 and TRBJ2-5, the complete variable domain is DSGVTQTPKHLITATGQRVTLRCSPRSGDLSVYWYQQSLDQGLQFLIQYYNGEERAKGNILERFSAQQFPDLHSELNLSSLELGDSALYFCASSVDSGRGETQYFGPGTRLLVL.

The chain carries TRBV10-1 and TRBJ1-5; tentatively, D is TRBD1 (6 bases). The V gene lost 1 base and the J gene lost 0 bases, with 16 bases spanning the gap. The CDR3 sequence is 18 residues long. Germline V gene lookup returns CDR1 WNHNN and CDR2 SYGVQD (reference sequence). The CDR3 sequence is CASSELPRGLLSNQPQHF. Written as DNA, the CDR3 is TGCGCCAGCAGTGAGTTACCCAGGGGCCTTCTTAGCAATCAGCCCCAGCATTTT.

The DNA of the CDR3 is TGTGCCAGCAGCCCAGGAAGGACTAGCGGGGGCGCGGGGGAGACCCAGTACTTC. Amino acids: CASSPGRTSGGAGETQYF. V and J are TRBV7-2 and TRBJ2-5; 13 bases map to TRBD2. This CDR3 has 18 amino acids. Per germline, CDR1 SGHTA and CDR2 FQGNSA. After removal of 5 bases from V and 5 bases from J, the junction contained 14 bases not matched to a gene.